These T cell receptor beta chains were read from a single sample in a study of T cell repertoires in cytomegalovirus infection. MiXCR was run by TCRdb on the reads, yielding one entry per CDR3 protein. The sample includes fewer than 250,000 distinct CDR3 sequences, 9% to 15% of them seen just once. The sequenced sample was PBMCs. These receptors all come from a human donor in good health (CMV status not recorded). Some clones in this sample may be carry-over from other donors' samples. CDR3s include the opening cysteine and the closing phenylalanine or tryptophan. Fields, in order: V gene, J gene, D gene, CDR3 length, clone size, CDR3 protein, CDR3 DNA. The D gene is left open where the match is weak. Clone size is shown for a subset of rows, as once, few, many or a class of expanded clone.

>TRBV9|TRBJ2-3|TRBD2|16|few
CASSVAPGGPTDTQYF
TGTGCCAGCAGCGTAGCTCCGGGAGGGCCGACAGATACGCAGTATTTT
>TRBV6-2/TRBV6-3|TRBJ1-5|-|16|few
CASSYSSGVGNQPQHF
TGTGCCAGCAGTTACTCAAGCGGGGTAGGCAATCAGCCCCAGCATTTT
>TRBV6-2/TRBV6-3|TRBJ1-1|TRBD1|16|-
CASSYQTDRANTEAFF
TGTGCCAGCAGTTACCAAACCGACAGGGCGAACACTGAAGCTTTCTTT
>TRBV7-2|TRBJ1-1|TRBD1|13|many
CASSLEEDREAFF
TGTGCCAGCAGCTTAGAGGAGGACAGGGAGGCTTTCTTT
>TRBV19|TRBJ1-4|-|14|few
CASSIGGAYEKLFF
TGTGCCAGTAGTATAGGGGGCGCATACGAAAAACTGTTTTTT
>TRBV5-1|TRBJ2-7|TRBD1|16|-
CASSFELGQGGYEQYF
TGCGCCAGCAGCTTCGAACTGGGACAGGGGGGCTACGAGCAGTACTTC
>TRBV11-3|TRBJ2-6|TRBD1|18|many
CASSSPGQWGSGANVLTF
TGTGCCAGCAGCTCTCCGGGACAGTGGGGGTCTGGGGCCAACGTCCTGACTTTC
>TRBV7-7|TRBJ2-2|-|13|-
CASRAVSTGELFF
TGTGCCAGCAGGGCTGTTAGCACCGGGGAGCTGTTTTTT
>TRBV7-3|TRBJ2-7|TRBD1|15|many
CASSLTGQGTHEQYF
TGTGCCAGCAGCTTAACGGGACAGGGGACCCACGAGCAGTACTTC
>TRBV5-5|TRBJ2-1|-|12|-
CASSFYGTEQFF
TGTGCCAGCAGCTTTTATGGAACTGAGCAGTTCTTC
>TRBV11-2|TRBJ2-3|TRBD2|15|many
CASSLGGGATDTQYF
TGTGCCAGCAGCTTGGGCGGGGGGGCCACAGATACGCAGTATTTT
>TRBV5-1|TRBJ1-1|TRBD1|16|few
CASSLGGDRGWTEAFF
TGCGCCAGCAGCTTGGGTGGGGACAGGGGATGGACTGAAGCTTTCTTT
>TRBV28|TRBJ2-1|-|14|many
CASSLSAIYNEQFF
TGTGCCAGCAGTTTATCAGCAATCTACAATGAGCAGTTCTTC
>TRBV11-3|TRBJ2-7|TRBD1|14|-
CASRNPGQGNEQYF
TGTGCCAGCCGCAACCCGGGACAGGGGAACGAGCAGTACTTC
>TRBV7-2|TRBJ2-7|-|14|many
CASSPGAKVHEQYF
TGTGCCAGCAGCCCCGGCGCGAAAGTCCACGAGCAGTACTTC
>TRBV7-9|TRBJ2-7|-|15|many
CASSPGILGTGEQYF
TGTGCCAGCAGCCCCGGGATCCTTGGGACCGGTGAGCAGTACTTC
>TRBV7-8|TRBJ1-5|TRBD1|13|many
CASSFRQGEPQHF
TGTGCCAGCAGCTTTCGACAGGGCGAACCCCAGCATTTT
>TRBV2|TRBJ2-5|TRBD1|15|-
CASSVRQGTGETQYF
TGTGCCAGCAGTGTGAGACAGGGAACAGGAGAGACCCAGTACTTC
>TRBV2|TRBJ1-5|TRBD1|14|once
CASSGGQGDQPQHF
TGTGCCAGCAGTGGCGGACAGGGGGATCAGCCCCAGCATTTT